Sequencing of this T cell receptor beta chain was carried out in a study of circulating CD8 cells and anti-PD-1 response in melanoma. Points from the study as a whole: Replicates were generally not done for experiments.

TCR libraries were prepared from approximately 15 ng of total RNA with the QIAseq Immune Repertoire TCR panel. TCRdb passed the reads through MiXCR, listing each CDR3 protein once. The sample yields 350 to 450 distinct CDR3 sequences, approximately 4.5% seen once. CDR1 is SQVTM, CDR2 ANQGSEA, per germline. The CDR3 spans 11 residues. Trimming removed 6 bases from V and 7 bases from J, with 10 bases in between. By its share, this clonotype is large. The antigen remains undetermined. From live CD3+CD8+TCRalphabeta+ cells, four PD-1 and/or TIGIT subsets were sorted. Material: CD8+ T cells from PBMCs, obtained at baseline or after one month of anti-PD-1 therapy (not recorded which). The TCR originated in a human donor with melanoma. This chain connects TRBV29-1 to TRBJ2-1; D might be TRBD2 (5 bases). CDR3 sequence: CSVPGYNEQFF. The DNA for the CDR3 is TGCAGCGTCCCGGGGTATAATGAGCAGTTCTTC.